The entry below describes one T cell receptor beta chain. The sample comes from a study of shared clonotypes between healthy human individuals. V was clipped by 0 bases and J by 4 bases, with 14 bases between them. Looked up from germline, CDR1 is SGHKS and CDR2 is YYEKEE (reference sequence). The CDR3 totals 16 residues. The protocol was immunoSEQ multiplex PCR, while the TCRdb copy is restricted to in-frame clones and leaves out a portion. Among 2 million to 3 million clones, around 90% were seen once, and the ten largest hold more than 0.12%. The sequencing input was naive CD4+ T cells sorted from blood. Sample subset: CD45RA+ positively selected. The receptor was derived from a man aged 18 to 29 in good health. The chain links TRBV5-5 to TRBJ1-5; D not certain. The CDR3 region is CASSLDLWPINQPQHF. DNA for the CDR3: TGTGCCAGCAGCTTGGATTTGTGGCCCATTAATCAGCCCCAGCATTTT.